This T cell receptor (beta chain) is from a study of T cells in Graves' hyperthyroidism and ophthalmopathy. Study results and caveats: Also found in blood were most expanded thyroid clonotypes above 0.001.

Comments on this clonotype: Antigen unknown.

Template material for amplifying TCR beta CDR3 regions consisted of RNA transcripts. The HTBI primer set drove a first-round RT-PCR of the TCR CDR3. TCRdb recomputed calls from the multiplex PCR reads with MiXCR, one row per CDR3 protein. The sample has around 660,000 distinct CDR3 sequences, nearly 45% seen once. CDR1 SGHDN and CDR2 FVKESK come from the germline V gene. The CDR3 totals 16 residues. V lost 1 base to trimming and J lost 0 bases, with 10 bases between them. The sequence was obtained from an adult man with Graves' disease, either hyperthyroidism or ophthalmopathy (not recorded which). The genes are TRBV14 and TRBJ1-3, with unresolved D. Sequencing was carried out using peripheral blood or thyroid tissue (not recorded which). The CDR3 here is CASSQVDRDSGNTIYF. The CDR3 region has the DNA TGTGCCAGCAGCCAAGTTGACCGGGACTCTGGAAACACCATATATTTT.